A single sample is the source of the 25 T cell receptor beta chains below, sequenced in a study of PD-L1 blockade in urothelial cancer (dated by TCRdb to the late 2010s). The time point label for this specimen denotes: pretreatment peripheral blood. The method was the immunoSEQ multiplex PCR assay. The table was pulled from immuneACCESS by TCRdb, which kept in-frame rearrangements only. Such tables lose some clones; where checked, under half of the loss comes from unresolved V genes, and the rest has no known cause. The sample table holds around 130,000 clones, of which approximately 84% were seen once. In total, the top ten clones hold about 2.9% of the sample. The starting material was PBMCs, obtained around atezolizumab (anti-PD-L1) treatment. The receptors derive from a man between 45 and 60 years old with urothelial cancer.

This rearrangement joins TRBV30 to TRBJ2-3, with TRBD2 identical over 11 bases. Germline lookup yields CDR1 GTSNPN and CDR2 SVGIG (reference sequence). CDR3 size: 13 residues. Trimming at V came to 3 bases and at J to 5 bases, leaving 1 base not matched to a gene. The CDR3 DNA follows: TGTGCCTGGAGGACTAGCGGGATAGATACGCAGTATTTT. Protein sequence: CAWRTSGIDTQYF.

This clone was seen only a few times. The gene calls are TRBV27 and TRBJ1-2; 7 nucleotides align to TRBD1. The CDR3 totals 13 residues. Looked up from germline, CDR1 is MNHEY and CDR2 is SMNVEV (reference sequence). V lost 9 bases to trimming and J lost 4 bases; unmatched junction nucleotides: 8. The CDR3 nucleotides read TGTGCCAGTCGGGACAGTTACACCTATGGCTACACCTTC. Its translation is CASRDSYTYGYTF.

V gene TRBV27 combines with J gene TRBJ1-1; D is possibly TRBD1 (6 bases). CDR1 MNHEY and CDR2 SMNVEV come from the germline V gene (reference sequence). The CDR3 covers 14 residues. The V end was cut by 5 bases, the J end by 1 base, with 11 bases between. The CDR3 loop is CASSPGHPNTEAFF. The CDR3 nucleotides are TGTGCCAGCAGTCCGGGACACCCGAACACTGAAGCTTTCTTT.

The gene calls are TRBV6-1 and TRBJ1-5, with D maybe TRBD1 (5 bases). The CDR3 consists of 17 residues. Looked up from germline, CDR1 is MNHNS and CDR2 is SASEGT. V shed 2 bases and J shed 2 bases, with 16 bases lying between them. The CDR3 here is CASSEYGHPMGNQPQHF. The CDR3 coding sequence is TGTGCCAGCAGTGAATATGGACACCCCATGGGCAATCAGCCCCAGCATTTT.

This clone was observed a handful of times. The V call is TRBV5-8, the J call TRBJ2-3; maybe TRBD1 (6 bases). Germline values: CDR1 SGHTS, CDR2 YDEGEE. The CDR3 loop spans 16 amino acids. Trimming removed 4 bases at V and 1 base at J, with 16 bases between. The CDR3 DNA reads TGTGCCAGCAGCCCGGGACAAACACCGGGCACAGATACGCAGTATTTT. As protein: CASSPGQTPGTDTQYF. The variable domain in full, completed from reference TRBV5-8 and TRBJ2-3, reads EAGVTQSPTHLIKTRGQQATLRCSPISGHTSVYWYQQALGLGLQFLLWYDEGEERNRGNFPPRFSGRQFPNYSSELNVNALELEDSALYLCASSPGQTPGTDTQYFGPGTRLTVL.

V usage is TRBV11-2 and J usage is TRBJ2-5; the match to TRBD2 covers 13 bases. Per the germline V gene, CDR1 is SGHAT and CDR2 is FQNNGV. V shed 1 base, J shed 5 bases, and the junction held 7 bases outside the gene matches. The CDR3 is 17 residues long. CDR3 in amino acids: CASSLGGLAGVGETQYF. CDR3 nucleotide sequence: TGTGCCAGCAGCTTAGGAGGACTAGCGGGAGTTGGGGAGACCCAGTACTTC.

This sequence joins TRBV7-8 and TRBJ2-5, with TRBD2 identical over 8 bases. This CDR3 is 15 amino acids long. Germline CDR1 SGHVS, CDR2 FQNEAQ. V trimming: 4 bases; J trimming: 4 bases; junction bases outside the gene matches: 8. DNA of the CDR3: TGTGCCAGCAGCTCGGCAGCGGGAGAGGGAGAGACCCAGTACTTC. It specifies CASSSAAGEGETQYF.

V usage is TRBV28 and J usage is TRBJ2-7; maybe TRBD2 (5 bases). The germline V gene has CDR1 MDHEN and CDR2 SYDVKM. Trimming shortened V by 3 bases and J by 3 bases, and 6 bases separated the two germline ends. This CDR3 has 12 residues. CDR3 in amino acids: CASSFGDYEQYF. Here the CDR3 DNA reads TGTGCCAGCAGTTTCGGGGACTACGAGCAGTACTTC. Based on the CDR3 plus reference TRBV28 and TRBJ2-7, the full variable domain is DVKVTQSSRYLVKRTGEKVFLECVQDMDHENMFWYRQDPGLGLRLIYFSYDVKMKEKGDIPEGYSVSREKKERFSLILESASTNQTSMYLCASSFGDYEQYFGPGTRLTVT.

V gene TRBV6-5 combines with J gene TRBJ2-5, with D maybe TRBD1 (5 bases). The CDR3 contains 11 residues. Germline V gene data show CDR1 as MNHEY and CDR2 as SVGAGI. V was cut by 8 bases and J by 5 bases, with 9 bases left in between. CDR3 DNA sequence: TGTGCCAGCCAGGGTGGTGAGACCCAGTACTTC. Its protein is CASQGGETQYF.

As concerns this clone: At the DNA level, this CDR3 is encoded by other sequences in the same sample as well. The chain employs TRBV5-1 and TRBJ2-7; the D gene is possibly TRBD1 (6 bases). The germline V and J ends were trimmed by 5 bases and 2 bases, with 14 bases remaining between them. Germline CDR1 SGHRS, CDR2 YFSETQ. The CDR3 consists of 14 residues. As DNA, the CDR3 is TGCGCCAGCAGTCCCGGGACACTTACCTACGAGCAGTACTTC. It codes for CASSPGTLTYEQYF.

The chain has TRBV5-1 and TRBJ2-3, with 9 positions matching TRBD1. CDR3 length equals 15 residues. The germline V gene has CDR1 SGHRS and CDR2 YFSETQ. V was pared by 0 bases and J by 4 bases, with 3 bases of the junction left unmatched. The CDR3 DNA reads as TGCGCCAGCAGCTTGGAGGGACAGGGTCCAGATACGCAGTATTTT. Its protein product is CASSLEGQGPDTQYF.

This sequence joins TRBV5-6 and TRBJ2-7; D is perhaps TRBD2 (7 bases). Germline assignment: CDR1 SGHDT and CDR2 YYEEEE. Trimming took 4 bases from V and 6 from J, leaving 23 bases between them. This CDR3 contains 16 residues. The DNA of the CDR3 is TGTGCCAGCAGCAGCTGGGGGGCGGGAGCCAGACGCGAGCAGTACTTC. It yields the protein CASSSWGAGARREQYF.

The chain combines TRBV9 with TRBJ2-1; 8 bases line up with TRBD2. V shed 2 bases and J 4 bases; nucleotides not matched to a gene: 5. Germline CDR1 and CDR2: SGDLS and YYNGEE. The CDR3 runs to 15 residues. CDR3 bases: TGTGCCAGCAGCGTTTCTAGCGGGCTTTACAATGAGCAGTTCTTC. It yields the protein CASSVSSGLYNEQFF.

The chain has TRBV5-1 and TRBJ1-1, with TRBD1 identical over 8 bases. Germline CDR1 and CDR2: SGHRS and YFSETQ. With 2 bases clipped from V and 4 bases from J, the junction kept 1 base outside the gene matches. There are 13 residues in the CDR3. CDR3 in DNA: TGCGCCAGCAGCTTCGGACAGGGCACTGAAGCTTTCTTT. Protein: CASSFGQGTEAFF.

The chain recombines TRBV29-1 with TRBJ2-1, with D maybe TRBD2 (6 bases). CDR3 length equals 16 residues. Germline CDR1 SQVTM, CDR2 ANQGSEA. The V end was cut by 3 bases, the J end by 2 bases, with 17 bases between. CDR3 sequence reads: CSVEWLASETYNEQFF. In DNA, the CDR3 is TGCAGCGTTGAGTGGCTGGCTAGCGAGACCTACAATGAGCAGTTCTTC.

The chain is built from TRBV7-2 and TRBJ1-1; 9 positions agree with TRBD1. This CDR3 region has 15 residues. The V gene's germline CDR1 is SGHTA and CDR2 FQGNSA. With 1 base clipped from V and 3 bases from J, the junction kept 3 bases outside the gene matches. Here the CDR3 reads CASSLDRGPYTEAFF. The CDR3 DNA sequence: TGTGCCAGCAGCTTAGACAGGGGGCCTTACACTGAAGCTTTCTTT.

The chain links TRBV30 to TRBJ2-6; 11 nucleotides line up with TRBD1. Trimming removed 1 base from V and 3 bases from J; junction bases left unmatched: 5. CDR3 length equals 17 residues. Germline assignment: CDR1 GTSNPN and CDR2 SVGIG (reference sequence). CDR3 DNA: TGTGCCTGGAGTGCGGACAGGGGGCAAGGTGGGGCCAACGTCCTGACTTTC. It codes for CAWSADRGQGGANVLTF.

This clone has at least ten counts. J is TRBJ1-6 and V is TRBV11-2, with TRBD1 matching over 9 bases. The germline V gene encodes CDR1 SGHAT and CDR2 FQNNGV. The CDR3 is 14 residues long. Losses at the gene ends were 7 bases for V and 9 bases for J; bases not matched to a gene: 7. The chain's CDR3 is CASTPATGGSPLHF. Written as DNA, the CDR3 is TGTGCCAGCACCCCGGCGACAGGGGGTTCACCCCTCCACTTT.

The gene calls are TRBV5-6 and TRBJ1-4; 9 positions agree with TRBD1. This CDR3 has 14 residues. J was trimmed by 10 bases and V by 2 bases; bases with no gene match: 6. The germline gives CDR1 SGHDT, CDR2 YYEEEE. CDR3 loop: CASSFRDRVGKLFF. The CDR3 DNA sequence: TGTGCCAGCAGCTTCCGGGACAGGGTTGGAAAACTGTTTTTT.

V gene TRBV28 combines with J gene TRBJ1-1, with a weak D call TRBD1 (5 bases). V was clipped by 8 bases and J by 3 bases, with 13 bases between them. The CDR3 has 13 residues. Germline CDR1 is MDHEN and CDR2 is SYDVKM. DNA of the CDR3: TGTGCCAGCTCTCAGGGAGGACACACTGAAGCTTTCTTT. Translation: CASSQGGHTEAFF.

V is TRBV28 and J is TRBJ1-2; maybe TRBD1 (6 bases). This CDR3 spans 16 amino acids. Germline assignment: CDR1 MDHEN and CDR2 SYDVKM. V was pared by 7 bases and J by 2 bases, with 20 bases between. CDR3 bases: TGTGCCAGCACCCAGGGTACAGGGACTAGAAACTATGGCTACACCTTC. Protein: CASTQGTGTRNYGYTF.

This rearrangement joins TRBV18 to TRBJ1-1; D might be TRBD1 (5 bases). The V and J ends lost 2 bases and 7 bases respectively, with 11 bases between them. Germline V CDR1 and CDR2: KGHSH, LQKENI. The CDR3 spans 13 residues. The CDR3 here is CASSPSGIGEAFF. Here the CDR3 DNA reads TGTGCCAGCTCACCATCAGGGATTGGTGAAGCTTTCTTT.

V is TRBV7-9 and J is TRBJ2-1, with D uncertain. Trimming left V 2 bases short and J 5 bases short, with 4 bases between. This CDR3 has 12 amino acids. The V gene's germline CDR1 is SEHNR and CDR2 FQNEAQ (reference sequence). CDR3 residues: CASSLLDNEQFF. CDR3 nucleotide sequence: TGTGCCAGCAGCTTACTTGACAATGAGCAGTTCTTC.

The rearrangement joins TRBV19 to TRBJ1-1, with TRBD1 as a possible D gene (6 bases). V dropped 8 bases and J dropped 4 bases, with 20 bases sitting between them. Germline CDR1 LNHDA, CDR2 SQIVND (reference sequence). The CDR3 loop spans 15 amino acids. The CDR3 loop reads CASPRIAGAVTEAFF. The DNA of the CDR3 is TGTGCCAGTCCCCGAATTGCAGGGGCGGTCACTGAAGCTTTCTTT.

A few counts support this clone. V and J are TRBV7-2 and TRBJ2-2, with 13 nucleotides matching TRBD2. V shed 4 bases, J shed 5 bases, and the junction held 7 bases outside the gene matches. The CDR3 consists of 17 residues. Germline-derived CDR1 and CDR2 are SGHTA and FQGNSA. For the CDR3, the DNA is TGTGCCAGCAGCTCCGGGACTAGCGGGATTAAAACCGGGGAGCTGTTTTTT. This sequence encodes CASSSGTSGIKTGELFF.